The 18 T cell receptor beta chains reported below all come from one sample, sequenced in a study of CD8 T cells in Susac syndrome. Reverse transcription of 0.5 to 1 ug RNA was performed with random hexamers. One entry per CDR3 protein results from TCRdb running MiXCR on the immunoSEQ multiplex PCR reads. The repertoire has roughly 250,000 distinct CDR3 sequences, almost 97% of them found once; the top ten carry 0.08% to 0.11%. Sequenced material: CD4+ T cells from PBMCs. These receptors came from a human donor with Susac syndrome.

J is TRBJ1-2 and V is TRBV7-6; possible D gene TRBD1, 5 bases. Trimming removed 3 bases from V and 0 bases from J, with 8 bases in between. The CDR3 is made up of 14 amino acids. Per the germline V gene, CDR1 is SGHVS and CDR2 is FNYEAQ. CDR3 sequence (DNA): TGTGCCAGCAGCTTGGACACAACTAACTATGGCTACACCTTC. Protein product: CASSLDTTNYGYTF. The variable domain in full, completed from reference TRBV7-6 and TRBJ1-2, reads GAGVSQSPRYKVTKRGQDVALRCDPISGHVSLYWYRQALGQGPEFLTYFNYEAQQDKSGLPNDRFSAERPEGSISTLTIQRTEQRDSAMYRCASSLDTTNYGYTFGSGTRLTVV.

This clonotype was detected only once. The rearrangement joins TRBV25-1 to TRBJ1-1; unclear D gene. Germline values: CDR1 MGHDK, CDR2 SYGVNS. There are 14 residues in the CDR3. With 5 bases removed from V and 2 bases from J, the gap between germline ends came to 12 bases. CDR3 in DNA: TGTGCCAGCAGTCCCGGACGACCCAACACTGAAGCTTTCTTT. It specifies CASSPGRPNTEAFF. Drawing the rest from reference TRBV25-1 and TRBJ1-1, the complete variable domain is EADIYQTPRYLVIGTGKKITLECSQTMGHDKMYWYQQDPGMELHLIHYSYGVNSTEKGDLSSESTVSRIRTEHFPLTLESARPSHTSQYLCASSPGRPNTEAFFGQGTRLTVV.

The chain links TRBV20-1 to TRBJ2-3, with 9 bases identical to TRBD2. After removal of 3 bases from V and 4 bases from J, the junction contained 8 bases not matched to a gene. Germline loops: CDR1 DFQATT, CDR2 SNEGSKA (reference sequence). This CDR3 has 15 residues. The CDR3 DNA is TGCAGTGCTAGTATGCTAGCGGGAACATCAGATACGCAGTATTTT. Encoded protein: CSASMLAGTSDTQYF.

The rearrangement uses TRBV19 and TRBJ1-2; D might be TRBD1 (6 bases). This CDR3 is built from 14 residues. CDR1 and CDR2 (germline): LNHDA, SQIVND (reference sequence). Trimming took off 6 bases at V and 8 bases at J, with 19 bases between the two ends. CDR3 coding DNA: TGTGCCAGTAGCTTTCTCCAGGGGATTCAGGGCTACACCTTC. Translating gives CASSFLQGIQGYTF.

The chain links TRBV7-9 to TRBJ1-5; D might be TRBD1 (5 bases). The germline V gene has CDR1 SEHNR and CDR2 FQNEAQ (reference sequence). This CDR3 has 15 amino acids. V was trimmed by 1 base and J by 7 bases, leaving 14 bases between them. CDR3 sequence (DNA): TGTGCCAGCAGCTTAGGTGGGGGGTTGAAGCAGCCCCAGCATTTT. As protein: CASSLGGGLKQPQHF.

V usage is TRBV9 and J usage is TRBJ2-2; D not certain. CDR1 and CDR2 (germline): SGDLS, YYNGEE. CDR3 length: 16 residues. V was shortened by 6 bases and J by 0 bases, with 15 bases between the two germline ends. The CDR3 here is CASNPQASANTGELFF. The CDR3 DNA is TGTGCCAGCAACCCTCAAGCGTCCGCGAACACCGGGGAGCTGTTTTTT. Full variable domain (rest looked up from reference TRBV9 and TRBJ2-2): DSGVTQTPKHLITATGQRVTLRCSPRSGDLSVYWYQQSLDQGLQFLIQYYNGEERAKGNILERFSAQQFPDLHSELNLSSLELGDSALYFCASNPQASANTGELFFGEGSRLTVL.

The V gene is TRBV9, the J gene TRBJ2-5; possibly TRBD2 for D (5 bases). Looked up from germline, CDR1 is SGDLS and CDR2 is YYNGEE. Trimming left V 3 bases short and J 2 bases short, with 14 bases between. CDR3 length: 15 residues. The CDR3 coding sequence is TGTGCCAGCAGCGCTCGCCGGGGATTTCAAGAGACCCAGTACTTC. Protein: CASSARRGFQETQYF.

The V and J genes are TRBV9 and TRBJ2-6, with D perhaps matching TRBD1 or TRBD2 (5 bases each). V was clipped by 0 bases and J by 0 bases, with 10 bases between them. The length of the CDR3 is 17 residues. Looked up from germline, CDR1 is SGDLS and CDR2 is YYNGEE. The chain's CDR3 is CASSVEYGASGANVLTF. CDR3 DNA: TGTGCCAGCAGCGTAGAGTACGGGGCCTCTGGGGCCAACGTCCTGACTTTC. The complete variable domain, with remaining parts taken from reference TRBV9 and TRBJ2-6, reads DSGVTQTPKHLITATGQRVTLRCSPRSGDLSVYWYQQSLDQGLQFLIQYYNGEERAKGNILERFSAQQFPDLHSELNLSSLELGDSALYFCASSVEYGASGANVLTFGAGSRLTVL.

The chain recombines TRBV7-3 with TRBJ2-7; the match to TRBD2 covers 7 bases. CDR1 and CDR2 from the germline V gene are SGHTA and FQGTGA. This CDR3 is built from 15 residues. The junction had 6 bases not matched to a gene; V was cut back by 2 bases and J by 2 bases. CDR3 sequence (DNA): TGTGCCAGCAGCTTAGGTGCGGGAGCACCCTACGAGCAGTACTTC. Amino acid sequence: CASSLGAGAPYEQYF.

The rearrangement links TRBV4-1 to TRBJ2-2, with a tentative D call TRBD1 (6 bases). Trimming left V 1 base short and J 4 bases short, with 10 bases between. The CDR3 is 15 amino acids. The germline V gene encodes CDR1 MGHRA and CDR2 YSYEKL. The CDR3 bases are TGCGCCAGCAGCCAAGCCGGGACACCCACCGGGGAGCTGTTTTTT. This sequence encodes CASSQAGTPTGELFF.

This clonotype was picked up one time. V is TRBV4-1 and J is TRBJ1-2, with 10 positions matching TRBD1. The CDR3 covers 15 residues. Germline V lookup: CDR1 MGHRA, CDR2 YSYEKL. V lost 0 bases to trimming and J lost 7 bases; unmatched junction nucleotides: 5. The CDR3 spells CASSQDGTGVRGYTF. The CDR3 bases are TGCGCCAGCAGCCAAGACGGGACAGGGGTACGTGGCTACACCTTC.

This clonotype was seen a few times. The chain links TRBV3-1 to TRBJ2-5, with D perhaps TRBD1 (5 bases). The germline V gene has CDR1 LGHDT and CDR2 YNNKEL (reference sequence). The length of the CDR3 is 12 residues. Trimming stripped 3 bases from V and 4 bases from J, with 6 bases between. CDR3 sequence reads: CASSHRGETQYF. In nucleotides, the CDR3 is TGTGCCAGCAGCCATAGGGGAGAGACCCAGTACTTC.

This clonotype was seen a few times. The chain employs TRBV30 and TRBJ1-1; D remains unclear. V shed 5 bases and J shed 0 bases, with 4 bases lying between them. Germline V gene data show CDR1 as GTSNPN and CDR2 as SVGIG (reference sequence). CDR3 length: 11 amino acids. This CDR3 reads CAWRMNTEAFF. CDR3 sequence (DNA): TGTGCCTGGCGGATGAACACTGAAGCTTTCTTT. Complete variable domain (other parts from reference TRBV30 and TRBJ1-1): SQTIHQWPATLVQPVGSPLSLECTVEGTSNPNLYWYRQAAGRGLQLLFYSVGIGQISSEVPQNLSASRPQDRQFILSSKKLLLSDSGFYLCAWRMNTEAFFGQGTRLTVV.

DNA of the CDR3: TGTGCCAGCAGTTACACGTTGGGGACAGGGGGACTAGCGGCTTTCTACGAGCAGTACTTC. It specifies CASSYTLGTGGLAAFYEQYF. The chain uses TRBV6-5 and TRBJ2-7, with D perhaps TRBD1 or TRBD2 (11 bases each). V was shortened by 2 bases and J by 3 bases, with 29 bases between the two germline ends. CDR3 size: 20 residues. CDR1 MNHEY and CDR2 SVGAGI come from the germline V gene.

The CDR3 here is CASRRMTSGSRELFF. The CDR3 DNA sequence: TGTGCCAGCAGACGAATGACTAGCGGGAGTCGGGAGCTGTTTTTT. The chain couples TRBV3-1 to TRBJ2-2, with 12 positions matching TRBD2. The V segment lost 6 bases and the J segment 9 bases; nucleotides outside the gene matches: 8. In germline, CDR1 is LGHDT, CDR2 YNNKEL (reference sequence). The CDR3 length is 15 residues.

This rearrangement joins TRBV29-1 to TRBJ1-1; D not certain. CDR1 SQVTM and CDR2 ANQGSEA come from the germline V gene. With 7 bases removed from V and 11 bases from J, the gap between germline ends came to 23 bases. This CDR3 comprises 13 residues. This CDR3 is CSGTVTINTPAFF. For the CDR3, the DNA is TGCAGCGGGACGGTCACCATCAATACCCCCGCTTTCTTT. Complete variable domain (other parts from reference TRBV29-1 and TRBJ1-1): SAVISQKPSRDICQRGTSLTIQCQVDSQVTMMFWYRQQPGQSLTLIATANQGSEATYESGFVIDKFPISRPNLTFSTLTVSNMSPEDSSIYLCSGTVTINTPAFFGQGTRLTVV.

This chain connects TRBV7-3 to TRBJ2-1; the D gene is possibly TRBD2 (6 bases). Germline loops: CDR1 SGHTA, CDR2 FQGTGA. V was shortened by 4 bases and J by 7 bases, with 14 bases between the two germline ends. CDR3 length: 14 residues. CDR3 sequence (DNA): TGTGCCAGCAGCTCCAATCCCAGCGGGAATGAGCAGTTCTTC. This codes for CASSSNPSGNEQFF.

The chain joins TRBV25-1 to TRBJ2-1; TRBD2 aligns across 9 bases. V dropped 3 bases and J dropped 10; count of bases not matched to a gene: 4. CDR3 length: 13 amino acids. CDR1 and CDR2 from the germline V gene are MGHDK and SYGVNS. CDR3 DNA sequence: TGTGCCAGCAGTGAGGCAGCGGGAGGCGAGCAGTTCTTC. Amino acid sequence: CASSEAAGGEQFF.